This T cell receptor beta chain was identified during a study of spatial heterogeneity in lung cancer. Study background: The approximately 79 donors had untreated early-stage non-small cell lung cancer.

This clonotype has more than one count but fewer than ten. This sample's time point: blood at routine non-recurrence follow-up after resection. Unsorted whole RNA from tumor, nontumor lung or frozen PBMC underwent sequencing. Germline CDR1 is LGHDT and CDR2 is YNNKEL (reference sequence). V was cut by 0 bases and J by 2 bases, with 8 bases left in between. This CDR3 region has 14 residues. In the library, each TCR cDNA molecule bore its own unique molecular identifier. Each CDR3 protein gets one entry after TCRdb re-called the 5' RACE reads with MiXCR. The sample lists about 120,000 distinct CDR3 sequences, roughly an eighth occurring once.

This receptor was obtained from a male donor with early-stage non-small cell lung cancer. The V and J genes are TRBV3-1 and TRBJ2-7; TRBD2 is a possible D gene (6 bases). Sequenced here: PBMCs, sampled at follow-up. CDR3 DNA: TGTGCCAGCAGCCAAGAGTGGGAGGCCTACGAGCAGTACTTC. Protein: CASSQEWEAYEQYF.